The source of this TCR beta chain is a study of CD8 T cells in ankylosing spondylitis. This clonotype was observed at least ten times. The target antigen is unknown. The CDR3 sequence is 17 residues long. Germline values: CDR1 MGHRA, CDR2 YSYEKL. The junction had 4 bases not matched to a gene; V was cut back by 0 bases and J by 2 bases. TCRdb analysed the 5' RACE reads with MiXCR anew, one entry per CDR3 protein. The sample contains just under 350,000 distinct CDR3 sequences, roughly 15% of which appear only once. Overall study findings and caveats: Researchers report that disease-linked clones proved CD8+ and relatively rare in peripheral blood.

This clonotype was sampled from a male donor with ankylosing spondylitis or in good health (not recorded which). The material sequenced was blood, either unsorted or a sorted T cell fraction (not recorded which). The gene calls are TRBV4-1 and TRBJ2-7; TRBD2 aligns across 13 bases. The CDR3 bases are TGCGCCAGCAGCCAAGACGGGACTAGCGGGGACACCTACGAGCAGTACTTC. Translation gives CASSQDGTSGDTYEQYF.